Reported below is one T cell receptor beta chain. In assigning cohorts, the study relied on participant-reported clinical history. The sample originates from a study of blood T cell repertoires in COVID-19. The wider study: The origin of the acute and convalescent COVID-19 samples was the United States, Italy and Spain.

Clones were sequenced by immunoSEQ multiplex PCR, and TCRdb holds only the in-frame ones, with some missing. The sample comprises approximately 280,000 clones, around 87% of which are singletons, and less than 2% rests with the top ten. V was cut by 2 bases and J by 9 bases, with 11 bases left in between. The CDR3 extends over 13 amino acids. Germline-derived CDR1 and CDR2 are KGHSH and LQKENI. The specimen sequenced was PBMCs or T cells enriched from blood (not recorded which). The rearrangement uses TRBV18 and TRBJ1-5; no firm D call. The sequence was obtained from a woman between 18 and 29 years old with acute COVID-19. In DNA form, the CDR3 reads TGTGCCAGCTCACCAATCGCGGAAGGGCCCCAGCATTTT. Translated: CASSPIAEGPQHF.